A selection of T cell receptor beta chains follows, all from one sample in a study of TIL therapy for anti-PD-1-resistant metastatic lung cancer. This table comes from immunoSEQ multiplex PCR, and its TCRdb copy is limited to in-frame clones, with some not included. The repertoire has about 55,000 clones, approximately 78% of them found once; the top ten carry just under 3%. This specimen was blood, taken at baseline. Source of these receptors: a person aged 25 to 85 with non-small cell lung cancer. Both conserved end residues are part of each CDR3. Fields, in order: clone size, J gene, V gene, D gene, CDR3 DNA, CDR3 protein. The D gene is left open where the match is weak. Size is stated for part of the rows, as once, few or many counts, or as a class when the clone is expanded.

few TRBJ2-7 TRBV5-1 TRBD1 TGCGCCAGCAGCTTGAAGGGACAGGACTCCTACGAGCAGTACTTC CASSLKGQDSYEQYF
NA TRBJ1-4 TRBV7-2 NA TGTGCCAGCAGCTTTCCGGCTAATGAAAAACTGTTTTTT CASSFPANEKLFF
NA TRBJ2-7 TRBV6-5 NA TGTGCCAGCCGCGGGACAAGCTCCTACGAGCAGTACTTC CASRGTSSYEQYF
NA TRBJ1-3 TRBV7-9 NA TGTGCCAGCAGCTTAGGGACAGTCGGTGGAAACACCATATATTTT CASSLGTVGGNTIYF
NA TRBJ1-3 TRBV5-8 NA TGTGCCAACCTCCCGGGGCCAAACTCTGGAAACACCATATATTTT CANLPGPNSGNTIYF
NA TRBJ2-2 TRBV11-2 TRBD1 TGTGCCAGCAGCTCCTGGACAGGGAACACCGGGGAGCTGTTTTTT CASSSWTGNTGELFF
few TRBJ2-1 TRBV7-9 TRBD2 TGTGCCAGCAGCCGGGGACTAGCGGGAGATGAGCAGTTCTTC CASSRGLAGDEQFF
once TRBJ2-6 TRBV27 TRBD1 TGTGCCAGCAGTCACGGGACAGGGGGCCTTGGGGCCAACGTCCTGACTTTC CASSHGTGGLGANVLTF
few TRBJ2-3 TRBV27 NA TGTGCCAGCAGGCGGGCCCCCCGTGGGAAAGATACGCAGTATTTT CASRRAPRGKDTQYF
NA TRBJ2-2 TRBV4-2 TRBD1 TGTGCCAGCAGCCAACCCGGGACAGGGGACACCGGGGAGCTGTTTTTT CASSQPGTGDTGELFF
NA TRBJ1-2 TRBV6-5 NA TGTGCCAGCTCCACCTCCGTGACGCTTAACTATGGCTACACCTTC CASSTSVTLNYGYTF
NA TRBJ2-2 TRBV7-9 TRBD2 TGTGCCAGCAGCTCTTCTTCGGGACTAGCGGGTTTCAAACTCGGGGAGCTGTTTTTT CASSSSSGLAGFKLGELFF
NA TRBJ2-5 TRBV4-1 TRBD2 TGCGCCAGCAGCCGGGTGGGACTAGCGTCACAGACCCAGTACTTC CASSRVGLASQTQYF
once TRBJ1-2 TRBV21-1 NA TGTGCCAGCACCCCCCGAGGGGGGACAGGGAGGTATGGCTACACCTTC CASTPRGGTGRYGYTF
NA TRBJ2-5 TRBV5-1 TRBD1 TGCGCCAGCAGCTTATTGACAGGGATATGGGAGACCCAGTACTTC CASSLLTGIWETQYF
few TRBJ1-6 TRBV4-2 NA TGTGCCAGCAGCCAAGAACAGGGAGTGGTTTCACCCCTCCACTTT CASSQEQGVVSPLHF
NA TRBJ2-1 TRBV11-2 TRBD2 TGTGCCAGCAGCTCCTTAGCGGGAGACTACAATGAGCAGTTCTTC CASSSLAGDYNEQFF
few TRBJ2-5 TRBV3-1/TRBV3-2 TRBD2 TGTGCCAGCAGCCTACTAGCGGGAGGTGGTCAAGAGACCCAGTACTTC CASSLLAGGGQETQYF
once TRBJ2-7 TRBV15 NA TGTGCCACCAGCCGCGAAGATCACTCCTACGAGCAGTACTTC CATSREDHSYEQYF
NA TRBJ2-1 TRBV15 NA TGTGCCACCAGCAGAGAGGTCTCAAGCTCCTACAATGAGCAGTTCTTC CATSREVSSSYNEQFF
once TRBJ2-7 TRBV27 NA TGTGCCAGCAGTTTATCGGGACGGGCTGCCTACGAGCAGTACTTC CASSLSGRAAYEQYF
NA TRBJ2-7 TRBV24-1 TRBD2 TGTGCCACCAGTGGCCCTCAGGATAGCGGGAGGTCATCCTACGAGCAGTACTTC CATSGPQDSGRSSYEQYF
NA TRBJ2-5 TRBV27 TRBD1 TGTGCCAGCAGTCCCTTGACAGGGCATGAGACCCAGTACTTC CASSPLTGHETQYF
NA TRBJ2-7 TRBV6-5 NA TGTGCCAGCAGCCCGCGTTCCTACGAGCAGTACTTC CASSPRSYEQYF
NA TRBJ2-5 TRBV6-5 NA TGTGCCAGCAGTTACGAGGGGCACGAGACCCAGTACTTC CASSYEGHETQYF
NA TRBJ2-1 TRBV5-6 TRBD1 TGTGCCAGCAGCTCGACCACAGGGGAACAGTTCTTC CASSSTTGEQFF
NA TRBJ2-1 TRBV6-2/TRBV6-3 NA TGTGCCAGCAGTTATCGCGGACGGCCCAATGAGCAGTTCTTC CASSYRGRPNEQFF
NA TRBJ2-5 TRBV15 NA TGTGCCACCAGCAGAGACCTTCCGGGACAAGAGACCCAGTACTTC CATSRDLPGQETQYF
NA TRBJ2-4 TRBV18 NA TGTGCCAGCTCCCCTAGAGCCGAGGGGGCCAAAAACATTCAGTACTTC CASSPRAEGAKNIQYF
NA TRBJ1-1 TRBV4-2 NA TGTGCCAGCAGCTCCCCAGGGAACACTGAAGCTTTCTTT CASSSPGNTEAFF
NA TRBJ2-5 TRBV5-1 TRBD2 TGCGCCAGCAGCCAAGGACTAGCGGGGGGCCTAGAGACCCAGTACTTC CASSQGLAGGLETQYF
once TRBJ2-1 TRBV18 TRBD1 TGTGCCAGCTCACCCCCGAACAGGGGACGGGCCTACAATGAGCAGTTCTTC CASSPPNRGRAYNEQFF
NA TRBJ2-7 TRBV28 NA TGTGCCAGCAGTCTAGCCGGGCTTACCTACGAGCAGTACTTC CASSLAGLTYEQYF
NA TRBJ1-1 TRBV7-2 NA TGTGCCAGCAGCTTATGGGGGAACACTGAAGCTTTCTTT CASSLWGNTEAFF
once TRBJ2-2 TRBV12-3/TRBV12-4 NA TGTGCCAGCAGGCTAGAGCACACCGGGGAGCTGTTTTTT CASRLEHTGELFF
NA TRBJ2-5 TRBV4-3 TRBD1 TGCGCCAGCAGCCAATCACCGGGGACAGGGTTGGGGGAGACCCAGTACTTC CASSQSPGTGLGETQYF
NA TRBJ2-5 TRBV14 TRBD1 TGTGCCAGCAGCCATGACAGGGGTTTATCAGGAGAGACCCAGTACTTC CASSHDRGLSGETQYF
NA TRBJ2-5 TRBV18 NA TGTGCCAGCTCACCACCCTCCCAACTACGGACCCAGTACTTC CASSPPSQLRTQYF
NA TRBJ2-3 TRBV14 TRBD2 TGTGCCAGCAGTCCCTTAGCGGGAGCAGATACGCAGTATTTT CASSPLAGADTQYF
few TRBJ2-5 TRBV11-3 NA TGTGCCAGCAGCTTAGACAGTCGTCGGGAGACCCAGTACTTC CASSLDSRRETQYF
NA TRBJ2-2 TRBV7-6 NA TGTGCCAGCAGCTTACCTAAGGGTAGCGCTACCGGGGAGCTGTTTTTT CASSLPKGSATGELFF
NA TRBJ2-7 TRBV7-2 TRBD2 TGTGCCAGCAGCTCGGGGGGGGCCGCCTACGAGCAGTACTTC CASSSGGAAYEQYF
NA TRBJ2-2 TRBV6-2/TRBV6-3 NA TGTGCCAGCAGTCCCGGGTACTCAAACACCGGGGAGCTGTTTTTT CASSPGYSNTGELFF
NA TRBJ2-5 TRBV7-2 TRBD2 TGTGCCAGCAGCTTGTCTAGCGGGGCCCAAGAGACCCAGTACTTC CASSLSSGAQETQYF
NA TRBJ2-1 TRBV2 NA TGTGCCAGCAGTGAAAGGGCCTACAATGAGCAGTTCTTC CASSERAYNEQFF
NA TRBJ2-1 TRBV10-3 TRBD2 TGTGCCATCAGGGGGACTAGCGTGAGCAATGAGCAGTTCTTC CAIRGTSVSNEQFF
NA TRBJ2-3 TRBV11-2 NA TGTGCCAGCAGCTTCTTCGTAGATACGCAGTATTTT CASSFFVDTQYF
NA TRBJ1-4 TRBV13 NA TGTGCCAGCAGCAAGCAGGGACCACTTGGCAATGAAAAACTGTTTTTT CASSKQGPLGNEKLFF
NA TRBJ1-5 TRBV6-2/TRBV6-3 NA TGTGCCAGCAGTTACGGGGCAGGGGTACAGCCCCAGCATTTT CASSYGAGVQPQHF
once TRBJ2-7 TRBV11-3 NA TGTGCCAGCAGCTCGCGATTAGGGGGTGATTACGAGCAGTACTTC CASSSRLGGDYEQYF